This TCR beta chain was sequenced in a study of blood T cell repertoires in COVID-19. Turning to the study itself: T cells, B-cell-depleted T cells, or PBMCs supplied cDNA or gDNA.

The study recruited exposed participants who had met a COVID-19 case within 2 weeks before entry. The CDR3 is 20 residues long. Trimming cost V 0 bases and J 10 bases, with 28 bases left between them. CDR1 is MNHEY, CDR2 SVGEGT, per germline. Sequenced by immunoSEQ multiplex PCR; TCRdb stores in-frame clones only, minus some. Here the sample spans 200,000 to 250,000 clones, almost 90% being singletons. The sequence was obtained from a man aged 25-45 years who had been exposed to COVID-19. The sequenced material came from PBMCs or T cells enriched from blood (not recorded which). This chain connects TRBV6-2 or TRBV6-3 to TRBJ1-6, with D possibly TRBD1 on 6 matching bases. In DNA form, the CDR3 reads TGTGCCAGCAGTTACTCGTTAGGCCCCGGCAGAACAGGGAAGGAGTCACCCCTCCACTTT. This encodes CASSYSLGPGRTGKESPLHF.